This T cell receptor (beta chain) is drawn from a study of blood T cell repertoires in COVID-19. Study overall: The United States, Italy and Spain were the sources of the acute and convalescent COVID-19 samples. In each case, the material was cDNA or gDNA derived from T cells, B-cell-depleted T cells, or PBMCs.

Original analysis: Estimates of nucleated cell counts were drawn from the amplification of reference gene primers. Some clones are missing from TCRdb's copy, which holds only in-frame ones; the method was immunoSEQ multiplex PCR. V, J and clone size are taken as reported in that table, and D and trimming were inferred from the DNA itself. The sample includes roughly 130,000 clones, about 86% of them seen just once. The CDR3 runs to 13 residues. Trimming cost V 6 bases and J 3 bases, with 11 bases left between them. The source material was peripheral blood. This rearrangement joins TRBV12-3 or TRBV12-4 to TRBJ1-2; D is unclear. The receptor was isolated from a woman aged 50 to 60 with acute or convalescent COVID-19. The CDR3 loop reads CASSRDTDYGYTF. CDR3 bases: TGTGCCAGCAGCCGAGACACCGACTATGGCTACACCTTC.